The 14 T cell receptor beta chains reported below all come from one sample, sequenced in a study of T cell repertoires in cytomegalovirus infection. MiXCR, applied by TCRdb to the reads, yields one record per CDR3 protein. The sample gives 650,000 to 900,000 distinct CDR3 sequences, approximately 32% of which show up once; 9.5% to 15% is in the top ten. No antigens are known for them. Sequencing was performed on cultured CD8+ T cells from PBMCs, taken from culture after CMV antigen stimulation. The receptors were gathered from a human donor in good health (CMV status not recorded). Some clones in this sample may be carry-over from other donors' samples.

The chain is built from TRBV15 and TRBJ2-3; 9 positions agree with TRBD1. The CDR3 consists of 12 residues. Germline lookup yields CDR1 LNHNV and CDR2 YYDKDF (reference sequence). The V segment lost 6 bases and the J segment 5 bases; nucleotides outside the gene matches: 0. The CDR3 region has the DNA TGTGCCACCAGGACAGGGGGAGATACGCAGTATTTT. Encoded protein: CATRTGGDTQYF.

This clonotype was seen a few times. The chain is built from TRBV7-9 and TRBJ2-3, with D tentatively TRBD1 or TRBD2 (5 bases each). Germline loops: CDR1 SEHNR, CDR2 FQNEAQ (reference sequence). V was shortened by 6 bases and J by 3 bases, with 13 bases between the two germline ends. The CDR3 totals 14 residues. CDR3 in DNA: TGTGCCAGCAGGACCGGGACGTCAACAGATACGCAGTATTTT. It is translated as CASRTGTSTDTQYF. The full variable domain, its missing parts supplied by reference TRBV7-9 and TRBJ2-3, is DTGVSQNPRHKITKRGQNVTFRCDPISEHNRLYWYRQTLGQGPEFLTYFQNEAQLEKSRLLSDRFSAERPKGSFSTLEIQRTEQGDSAMYLCASRTGTSTDTQYFGPGTRLTVL.

Of note for this clonotype: A read error may explain this, as a much larger clone is one base away. The chain has TRBV7-2 and TRBJ2-5; D gene unclear. Looked up from germline, CDR1 is SGHTA and CDR2 is FQGNSA. V was cut by 6 bases and J by 6 bases, with 20 bases left in between. CDR3 length: 15 amino acids. CDR3 amino acids: CASSSSESNRKTQYF. In DNA, the CDR3 is TGTGCCAGCAGTTCCTCCGAGAGTAATCGGAAGACCCAGTACTTC.

This chain connects TRBV2 to TRBJ2-5; 13 bases agree with TRBD2. CDR1 and CDR2 (germline): SNHLY, FYNNEI. This CDR3 has 15 amino acids. V shed 4 bases and J 4 bases; nucleotides not matched to a gene: 3. The DNA for the CDR3 is TGTGCCAGCAGTGCAGGGACTAGCGGGGCAGAGACCCAGTACTTC. Protein: CASSAGTSGAETQYF.

The chain carries TRBV7-2 and TRBJ2-5; 7 bases align to TRBD1. The CDR3 length is 18 residues. With V trimmed by 1 base and J by 7 bases, 18 bases remained unmatched. Germline CDR1 and CDR2: SGHTA and FQGNSA. CDR3 nucleotides: TGTGCCAGCAGCTTAGAAAGGGGGCGCACCGCGCAGACTTTGACCCAGTACTTC. Protein: CASSLERGRTAQTLTQYF.

This clonotype was seen repeatedly, ten times or more. The CDR3 region is CASSFGGTGSYGYTF. CDR3 coding DNA: TGTGCCAGCAGCTTTGGTGGGACAGGGTCTTATGGCTACACCTTC. The rearrangement links TRBV7-6 to TRBJ1-2; 9 bases align to TRBD1. The CDR3 is made up of 15 amino acids. Germline values: CDR1 SGHVS, CDR2 FNYEAQ. The V and J ends lost 3 bases and 5 bases, in that order; junction bases with no gene match: 7.

This rearrangement joins TRBV20-1 to TRBJ2-7; 8 positions match TRBD1. V lost 6 bases, J lost 0 bases, and 4 bases stayed unmatched. From germline, CDR1 is DFQATT and CDR2 SNEGSKA (reference sequence). This CDR3 comprises 13 residues. CDR3 coding DNA: TGCAGTGCCAGGACAGGGATCTCCTACGAGCAGTACGTC. Protein product: CSARTGISYEQYV.

The J gene is TRBJ1-1, the V gene TRBV4-3; D remains unclear. The CDR3 loop spans 13 amino acids. Germline CDR1 reads LGHNA; CDR2 reads YSLEER. V lost 3 bases and J lost 1, with 6 bases in between. In DNA, the CDR3 is TGCGCCAGCAGCCAGAAGGCGAACACTGAAGCTTTCTTT. Protein product: CASSQKANTEAFF.

This chain links TRBV14 with TRBJ2-2, with D tentatively TRBD1 (5 bases). Trimming took 2 bases from V and 3 from J, leaving 19 bases between them. Germline V lookup: CDR1 SGHDN, CDR2 FVKESK. The CDR3 runs to 18 residues. CDR3: CASSQRQGSFGHTGELFF. The CDR3 bases are TGTGCCAGCAGCCAACGGCAGGGTAGTTTTGGTCACACCGGGGAGCTGTTTTTT.

V usage is TRBV11-2 and J usage is TRBJ2-1, with 7 bases fitting TRBD2. J lost 7 bases, V lost 10 bases, and 10 bases had no gene match. Germline lookup yields CDR1 SGHAT and CDR2 FQNNGV. The CDR3 loop spans 13 amino acids. CDR3 nucleotides: TGTGCCATCGGACTAGGCGAGGGGAATGAGCAGTTCTTC. The encoded protein is CAIGLGEGNEQFF. The variable domain in full, completed from reference TRBV11-2 and TRBJ2-1, reads EAGVAQSPRYKIIEKRQSVAFWCNPISGHATLYWYQQILGQGPKLLIQFQNNGVVDDSQLPKDRFSAERLKGVDSTLKIQPAKLEDSAVYLCAIGLGEGNEQFFGPGTRLTVL.

V usage is TRBV4-1 and J usage is TRBJ1-1; D gene ambiguous. CDR1 MGHRA and CDR2 YSYEKL come from the germline V gene. The CDR3 totals 14 residues. V lost 0 bases, J lost 6 bases, and 11 bases lay in between. The chain's CDR3 is CASSQDSGYPEAFF. CDR3 bases: TGCGCCAGCAGCCAAGATTCGGGTTATCCTGAAGCTTTCTTT.

The V call is TRBV7-9, the J call TRBJ2-1; 9 bases fit TRBD1. V trimming: 7 bases; J trimming: 4 bases; junction bases outside the gene matches: 8. The germline CDR1 and CDR2 sequences are SEHNR and FQNEAQ (reference sequence). There are 15 residues in the CDR3. The DNA for the CDR3 is TGTGCCAGCACCCCCTCGGGACAGGGATACAATGAGCAGTTCTTC. This gives the protein CASTPSGQGYNEQFF.

This rearrangement joins TRBV29-1 to TRBJ1-1, with unresolved D. There are 12 residues in the CDR3. The V gene's germline CDR1 is SQVTM and CDR2 ANQGSEA. The V end lost 4 bases, the J end lost 1 base, and 7 bases lay between the germline ends. The CDR3 DNA is TGCAGCGTTGGAACCCAGAACACTGAAGCTTTCTTT. Amino acids: CSVGTQNTEAFF.

A few counts support this clonotype. V gene TRBV7-9 combines with J gene TRBJ1-2; possible D gene TRBD1, 5 bases. The germline V gene encodes CDR1 SEHNR and CDR2 FQNEAQ (reference sequence). V gave up 6 bases and J gave up 7 bases, with 12 bases separating them. This CDR3 region has 12 residues. CDR3 sequence: CASSPAGGGYTF. The CDR3, as DNA: TGTGCCAGCAGTCCGGCTGGGGGTGGCTACACCTTC.